These 2 T cell receptor beta chains were sequenced from one sample in a study of glioma-infiltrating T cells after dendritic cell vaccination (dated by TCRdb to about 2016). The protocol used for the library was the immunoSEQ multiplex PCR assay. Here the immuneACCESS table is served through TCRdb, limited to in-frame sequences with V and J called. Missing clones are a known gap in these copies; in checked studies unresolved V genes cover under half, and the rest lacks a known reason. The sample table contains approximately 82,000 clones; only one count was recorded for around 90% of them. The ten biggest clones cover roughly 3.2% of the sample. This specimen consisted of blood, obtained before dendritic cell vaccination. The origin of the receptors is a human donor with glioblastoma.

The chain combines TRBV7-2 with TRBJ1-1; D is possibly TRBD1 (6 bases). CDR1 and CDR2 (germline): SGHTA, FQGNSA. The V and J ends lost 5 bases and 2 bases respectively, with 15 bases between them. CDR3 length equals 15 residues. The CDR3 loop reads CASSQSSTGNTEAFF. The DNA for the CDR3 is TGTGCCAGCAGCCAATCGTCGACAGGTAACACTGAAGCTTTCTTT.

The chain recombines TRBV4-1 with TRBJ2-1; a possible D gene is TRBD2 (6 bases). The length of the CDR3 is 17 residues. The germline V gene has CDR1 MGHRA and CDR2 YSYEKL. The V and J ends lost 0 bases and 5 bases respectively, with 17 bases between them. The CDR3 sequence: CASSQDSPGRRNNEQFF. CDR3 coding DNA: TGCGCCAGCAGCCAAGATTCTCCAGGGAGGCGGAACAATGAGCAGTTCTTC.